This is a list of T cell receptor beta chains from one sample in a study of CD8 T cells in ankylosing spondylitis. Using its own MiXCR run on the 5' RACE reads, TCRdb lists one record per CDR3 protein. This sample has some 840,000 distinct CDR3 sequences, with approximately 12% found just once. The sequenced sample was blood, either unsorted or a sorted T cell fraction (not recorded which). Receptor source: a male donor with ankylosing spondylitis. The CDR3 runs from the conserved cysteine through the conserved F or W. A D gene is named only where the DNA matches it firmly. Some rows have no size entry. The others give once, few or many, or a class for an expanded clone.

V	D	J	size	CDR3	DNA
TRBV4-3	.	TRBJ2-5	few	CASSRSSRLYQETQYF	TGCGCCAGCAGCCGAAGTAGCAGACTGTACCAAGAGACCCAGTACTTC
TRBV9	.	TRBJ2-3	.	CASSLQFTDTQYF	TGTGCCAGCAGTCTGCAGTTCACAGATACGCAGTATTTT
TRBV28	.	TRBJ1-2	few	CASTLGQNYGYTF	TGTGCCAGCACCCTCGGGCAGAACTATGGCTACACCTTC
TRBV7-7	.	TRBJ2-5	few	CASSPTWGQETQYF	TGTGCTAGCAGCCCCACTTGGGGCCAAGAGACCCAGTACTTC
TRBV9	TRBD2	TRBJ2-2	.	CASSETSGGYTGELFF	TGTGCCAGCAGCGAGACTAGCGGGGGCTACACCGGGGAGCTGTTTTTT
TRBV21-1	.	TRBJ2-7	few	CASSRRGYRWDEQYF	TGTGCCAGCAGCAGACGGGGTTATAGGTGGGACGAGCAGTACTTC
TRBV12-3/TRBV12-4	.	TRBJ2-7	.	CASSLFPSFPPREQYF	TGTGCCAGCAGTTTATTCCCGTCTTTCCCACCCCGCGAGCAGTACTTC
TRBV20-1	.	TRBJ1-5	few	CSAQRPNRVNQPQHF	TGCAGTGCCCAGAGGCCGAACAGGGTTAATCAGCCCCAGCATTTT
TRBV28	TRBD2	TRBJ2-5	few	CASSTGLAGLMGVETQYF	TGTGCCAGCAGTACGGGACTAGCGGGCCTTATGGGGGTAGAGACCCAGTACTTC
TRBV20-1	.	TRBJ2-7	many	CSARRQPYEQYF	TGCAGTGCTAGGCGACAGCCCTACGAGCAGTACTTC
TRBV4-3	.	TRBJ1-3	.	CASSQDWGFSGNTIYF	TGCGCCAGCAGCCAAGATTGGGGGTTCTCTGGAAACACCATATATTTT
TRBV6-1	TRBD1	TRBJ2-7	few	CASSDRQGVFYEQYF	TGTGCCAGCAGTGACAGACAGGGAGTCTTCTACGAGCAGTACTTC
TRBV5-1	TRBD1	TRBJ2-6	.	CASSRTGEAGANVLTF	TGCGCCAGCAGTCGTACAGGGGAAGCTGGGGCCAACGTCCTGACTTTC
TRBV4-2	TRBD2	TRBJ2-1	few	CASSQASAGGYNEQFF	TGTGCCAGCAGCCAAGCCTCAGCGGGGGGATACAATGAGCAGTTCTTC
TRBV27	TRBD2	TRBJ2-3	.	CASSLRLAGGIRLDTQYF	TGTGCCAGCAGTTTAAGACTAGCGGGAGGGATTCGGCTAGATACGCAGTATTTT
TRBV7-2	.	TRBJ2-7	many	CASSSRSSYEQYF	TGTGCCAGCAGTTCGCGGAGCTCCTACGAGCAGTACTTC
TRBV5-4	.	TRBJ2-7	few	CASSLNRGGYEQYF	TGTGCCAGCAGCCTCAACAGAGGGGGCTACGAGCAGTACTTC
TRBV20-1	TRBD1	TRBJ2-3	few	CSVRQGAFGDTQYF	TGCAGTGTTCGACAGGGGGCGTTTGGTGATACGCAGTATTTT
TRBV7-2	TRBD1	TRBJ2-7	few	CASSLEPGGAYEQYF	TGTGCCAGCAGCTTGGAACCAGGGGGCGCCTACGAGCAGTACTTC
TRBV7-2	TRBD1	TRBJ2-4	many	CASSGGQGENIQYF	TGTGCCAGCAGCGGTGGACAGGGCGAAAACATTCAGTACTTC
TRBV6-5	TRBD2	TRBJ2-1	few	CASSYSGRGTSKFF	TGTGCCAGCAGTTACTCGGGGCGCGGGACTAGCAAGTTCTTC
TRBV20-1	TRBD2	TRBJ2-5	.	CSARDQAGVETQYF	TGCAGTGCTAGAGATCAAGCGGGAGTCGAGACCCAGTACTTC
TRBV11-2	.	TRBJ1-2	.	CASSPELGLRYGYTF	TGTGCCAGCAGCCCGGAACTGGGACTGAGGTATGGCTACACCTTC
TRBV4-2	TRBD1	TRBJ2-1	.	CASSPKPGQGASYEQFF	TGTGCCAGCAGCCCAAAACCGGGACAGGGGGCGTCGTATGAGCAGTTCTTC
TRBV19	.	TRBJ1-2	once	CASRAPGRDYGYTF	TGTGCCAGTAGGGCCCCGGGCAGGGACTATGGCTACACCTTC
TRBV27	TRBD2	TRBJ2-7	.	CASSFRLAGTYEQYF	TGTGCCAGCAGTTTCAGACTAGCGGGGACCTACGAGCAGTACTTC
TRBV29-1	TRBD1	TRBJ1-1	many	CSVGQGVTEAFF	TGCAGCGTGGGACAGGGAGTCACTGAAGCTTTCTTT
TRBV20-1	.	TRBJ2-3	many	CSASPLAAGQDTQYF	TGCAGTGCTAGCCCATTAGCGGCAGGCCAAGATACGCAGTATTTT
TRBV4-2	.	TRBJ1-2	.	CASSQDTGAYGYTF	TGTGCCAGCAGCCAAGATACGGGGGCCTATGGCTACACCTTC
TRBV7-9	TRBD2	TRBJ2-3	many	CASSLGGESTDTQYF	TGTGCCAGCAGCCTCGGGGGGGAGTCGACAGATACGCAGTATTTT
TRBV2	.	TRBJ1-6	.	CASYSTGTFSPLHF	TGTGCCAGCTATTCCACTGGGACTTTCTCACCCCTCCACTTT
TRBV20-1	.	TRBJ1-1	many	CSAPPPPQLNTEAFF	TGCAGTGCTCCCCCGCCCCCGCAGTTGAACACTGAAGCTTTCTTT
TRBV6-5	TRBD1	TRBJ1-2	few	CASSYPGQGEYGYTF	TGTGCCAGCAGTTATCCGGGACAGGGGGAATATGGCTACACCTTC